This T cell receptor beta chain is from a study of blood T cell repertoires in COVID-19 (TCRdb year 2020). Background on the whole study: Collaborator samples came from the United States, Italy and Spain and covered acute and convalescent phases of COVID-19. The samples were drawn from the first 160 participants of the ongoing ImmuneRACE study and from roughly 1,300 subjects provided by 6 global collaborators. Nearly every sample came with metadata listing a de-identified subject ID, COVID-19 status, age in years and sex. HLA class I and class II types, where available, came from metadata supplied by the sample provider rather than from assay-based typing. Subjects who had been exposed to COVID-19, were actively infected with it, or had recovered from it provided the deeply sampled blood TCRbeta repertoires that made up the dataset. The prospective study material was composed of cDNA or gDNA derived from T cells, B-cell-depleted T cells, or PBMCs. The repertoires were released in a freely available public database meant as a resource for research on the immune response to SARS-CoV-2. Points the paper makes about the study in general: How much clinical and demographic metadata was included differed by source and by participant, and the metadata was provided uncurated.

In regard to this clone: Its antigen is still unknown. Base qualities are missing; no much larger clone stands one base away.

The collaborating institutions used their own protocols to collect whole blood in K2EDTA tubes. For TCRbeta analysis, collaborators shipped samples in one of three forms: frozen whole blood, isolated PBMCs, or DNA extracted from either of those sample types. V is cut by 3 bases and J by 3 bases, and the space between the germline ends is 8 bases. The germline V gene (reference sequence) provides CDR1 LNHDA and CDR2 SQIVND. The CDR3 starts with the cysteine, ends with the phenylalanine, and has 13 residues. Only the CDR3 part of the read is kept: 39 bases, read in frame from the first base. The immunoSEQ Assay, a bias-controlled multiplex PCR, was used to amplify TCRbeta CDR3 regions from genomic DNA. As for the authors' bioinformatics: The number of nucleated cells in each sample was estimated from the amplification of reference gene primers within the assay. To quantify the absolute abundance of each unique TCRbeta CDR3 rearrangement, sequence reads were collapsed and filtered. For each sample, productive Simpson clonality was calculated by taking the square root of Simpson's diversity index across productive rearrangements. This immuneACCESS table, as held by TCRdb, lists in-frame sequences with V and J called but not all clones. Of the missing ones, under half trace to an unresolved V gene in checked studies; the others have no known cause. V, J and clone size were drawn from that table, and D and trimming were deduced from the DNA. Recorded for this sample are 130,000 to 150,000 clones; around 90% of them occurred a single time. Less than 2% of the sample is taken by the ten largest.

This TCR was recovered from an older man with acute or convalescent COVID-19. This chain joins TRBV19 to TRBJ1-1, with TRBD1 as a weak D call on 6 bases. The source material was peripheral blood. The DNA sequence is as follows: TGTGCCAGTAGTATGAAGGGGGACACTGAAGCTTTCTTT. It is translated as CASSMKGDTEAFF.